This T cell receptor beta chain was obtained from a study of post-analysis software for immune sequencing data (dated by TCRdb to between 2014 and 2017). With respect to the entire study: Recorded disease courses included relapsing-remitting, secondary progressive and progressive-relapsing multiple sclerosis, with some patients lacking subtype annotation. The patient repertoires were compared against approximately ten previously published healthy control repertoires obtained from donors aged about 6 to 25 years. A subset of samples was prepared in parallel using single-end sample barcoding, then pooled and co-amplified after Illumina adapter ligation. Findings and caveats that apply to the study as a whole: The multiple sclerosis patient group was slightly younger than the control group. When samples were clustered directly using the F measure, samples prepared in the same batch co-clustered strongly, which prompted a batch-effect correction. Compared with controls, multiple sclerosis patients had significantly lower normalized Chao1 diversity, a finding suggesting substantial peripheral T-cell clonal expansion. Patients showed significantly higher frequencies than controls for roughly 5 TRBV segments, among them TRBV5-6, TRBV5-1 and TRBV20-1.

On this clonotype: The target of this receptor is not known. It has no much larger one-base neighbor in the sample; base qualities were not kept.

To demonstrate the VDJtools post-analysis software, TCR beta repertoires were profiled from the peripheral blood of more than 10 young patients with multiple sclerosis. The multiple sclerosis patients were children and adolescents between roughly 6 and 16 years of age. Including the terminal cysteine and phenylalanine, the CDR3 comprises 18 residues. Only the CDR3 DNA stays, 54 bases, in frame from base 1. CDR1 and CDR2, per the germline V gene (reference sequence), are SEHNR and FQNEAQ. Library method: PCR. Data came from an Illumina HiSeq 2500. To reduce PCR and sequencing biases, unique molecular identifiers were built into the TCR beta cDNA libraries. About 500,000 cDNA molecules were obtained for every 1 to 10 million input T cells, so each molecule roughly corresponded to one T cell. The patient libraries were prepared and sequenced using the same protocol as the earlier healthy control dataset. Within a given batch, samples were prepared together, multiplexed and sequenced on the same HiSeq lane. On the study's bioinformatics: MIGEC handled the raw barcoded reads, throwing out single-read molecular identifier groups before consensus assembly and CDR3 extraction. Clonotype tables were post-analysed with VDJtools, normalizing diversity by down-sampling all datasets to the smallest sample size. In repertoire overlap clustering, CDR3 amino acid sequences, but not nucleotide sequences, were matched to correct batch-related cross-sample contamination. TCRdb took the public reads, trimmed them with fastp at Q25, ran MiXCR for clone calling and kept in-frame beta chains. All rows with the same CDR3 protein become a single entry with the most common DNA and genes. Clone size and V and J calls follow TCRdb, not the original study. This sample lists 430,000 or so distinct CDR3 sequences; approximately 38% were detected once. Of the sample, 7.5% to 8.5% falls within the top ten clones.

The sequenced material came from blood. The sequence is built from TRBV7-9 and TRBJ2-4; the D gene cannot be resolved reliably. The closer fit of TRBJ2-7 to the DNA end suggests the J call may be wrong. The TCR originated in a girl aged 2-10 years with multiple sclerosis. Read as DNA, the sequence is TGTGCCAGCAGCCTTTACTCCCGTAAGGTTTTATTGACCTACGAGCAGTACTTC. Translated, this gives CASSLYSRKVLLTYEQYF.